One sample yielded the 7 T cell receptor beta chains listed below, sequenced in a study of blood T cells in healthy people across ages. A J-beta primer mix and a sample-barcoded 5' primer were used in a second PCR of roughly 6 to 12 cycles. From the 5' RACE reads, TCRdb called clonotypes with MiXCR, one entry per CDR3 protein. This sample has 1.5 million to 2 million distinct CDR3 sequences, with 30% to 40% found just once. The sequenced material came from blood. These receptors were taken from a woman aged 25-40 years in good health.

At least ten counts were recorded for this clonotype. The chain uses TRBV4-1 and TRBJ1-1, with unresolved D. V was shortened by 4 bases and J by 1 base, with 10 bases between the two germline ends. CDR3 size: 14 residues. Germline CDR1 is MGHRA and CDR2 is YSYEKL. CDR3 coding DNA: TGCGCCAGCAGCCTTGAACTGGCGAACACTGAAGCTTTCTTT. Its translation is CASSLELANTEAFF.

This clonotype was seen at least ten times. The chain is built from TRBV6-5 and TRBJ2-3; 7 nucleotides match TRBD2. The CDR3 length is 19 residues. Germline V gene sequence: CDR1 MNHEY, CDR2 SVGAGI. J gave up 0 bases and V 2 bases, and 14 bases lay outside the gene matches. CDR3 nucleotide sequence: TGTGCCAGCAGTTACCCCACCTACTATAGCGGGCGGAGCACAGATACGCAGTATTTT. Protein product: CASSYPTYYSGRSTDTQYF.

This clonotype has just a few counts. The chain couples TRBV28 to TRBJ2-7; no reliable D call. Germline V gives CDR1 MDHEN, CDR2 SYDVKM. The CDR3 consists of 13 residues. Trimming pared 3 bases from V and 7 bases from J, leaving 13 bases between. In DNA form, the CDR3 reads TGTGCCAGCAGTTTCCGCGACCGCCCTGAGCAGTACTTC. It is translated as CASSFRDRPEQYF.

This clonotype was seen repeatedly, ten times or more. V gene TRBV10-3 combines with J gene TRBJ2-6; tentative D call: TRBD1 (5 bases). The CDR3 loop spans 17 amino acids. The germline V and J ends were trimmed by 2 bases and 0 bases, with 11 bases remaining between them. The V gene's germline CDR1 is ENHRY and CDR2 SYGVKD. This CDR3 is CAISELRVSSGANVLTF. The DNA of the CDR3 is TGTGCCATCAGTGAGCTCAGGGTGAGCTCTGGGGCCAACGTCCTGACTTTC.

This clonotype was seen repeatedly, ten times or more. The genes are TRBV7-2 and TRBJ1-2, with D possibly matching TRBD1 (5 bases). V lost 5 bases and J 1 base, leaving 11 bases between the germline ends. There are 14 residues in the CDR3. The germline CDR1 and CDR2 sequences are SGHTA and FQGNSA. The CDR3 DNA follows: TGTGCCAGCAGCGGAAGACAGTTTAACTATGGCTACACCTTC. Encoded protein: CASSGRQFNYGYTF.

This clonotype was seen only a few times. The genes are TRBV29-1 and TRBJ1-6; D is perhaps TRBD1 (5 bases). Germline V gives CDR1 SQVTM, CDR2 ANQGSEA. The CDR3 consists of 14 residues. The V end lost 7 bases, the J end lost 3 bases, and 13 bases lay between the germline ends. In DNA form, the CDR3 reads TGCAGCGCCAAATCGGGGGACTATAATTCACCCCTCCACTTT. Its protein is CSAKSGDYNSPLHF.

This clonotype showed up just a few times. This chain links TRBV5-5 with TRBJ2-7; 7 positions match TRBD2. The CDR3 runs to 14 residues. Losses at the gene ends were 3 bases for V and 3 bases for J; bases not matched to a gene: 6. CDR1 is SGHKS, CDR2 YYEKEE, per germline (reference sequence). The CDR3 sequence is CASSWLAVDYEQYF. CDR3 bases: TGTGCCAGCAGCTGGCTAGCGGTCGACTACGAGCAGTACTTC.